This T cell receptor (beta chain) was sequenced for a study of regulatory T cells in long-lasting Graves disease. TCR beta libraries were built with iRepertoire HTBI primers and Arm-PCR of CDR3 regions. TCRdb reanalysed the multiplex PCR reads using MiXCR and keeps one entry per CDR3 protein. The table has about 470,000 distinct CDR3 sequences, roughly 21% seen once. CDR1 and CDR2 from the germline V gene are LGHDT and YNNKEL (reference sequence). The CDR3 totals 14 residues. Trimming took off 3 bases at V and 4 bases at J, with 9 bases between the two ends. Sample time point: persistent/refractory GD, antithyroid drugs over 5 years with positive TRAb. Following extraction of RNA from PBMCs, that RNA was used to make the TCR library.

The sequence came from a female donor with Graves disease. This sample comprised peripheral blood mononuclear cells (PBMCs), obtained when the disease was refractory, from a patient treated with antithyroid drugs. The chain recombines TRBV3-1 with TRBJ2-2; no clear D. The CDR3 sequence is CASSQIWATGELFF. In nucleotides, the CDR3 is TGTGCCAGCAGCCAGATCTGGGCCACCGGGGAGCTGTTTTTT. The variable domain in full, completed from reference TRBV3-1 and TRBJ2-2, reads DTAVSQTPKYLVTQMGNDKSIKCEQNLGHDTMYWYKQDSKKFLKIMFSYNNKELIINETVPNRFSPKSPDKAHLNLHINSLELGDSAVYFCASSQIWATGELFFGEGSRLTVL.